This T cell receptor (beta chain) is drawn from a study of high-grade serous ovarian cancer treatment subgroups. Study observations and caveats: Different patients shared almost no repertoire; same-patient tumors shared 0.11 to 0.79.

The protocol was immunoSEQ multiplex PCR, while the TCRdb copy is restricted to in-frame clones and leaves out a portion. Here the sample spans nearly 15,000 clones, about nine tenths being singletons. Tumor samples were taken before definitive surgery or chemotherapy. CDR3 size: 15 residues. Germline-derived CDR1 and CDR2 are SGHTS and YDEGEE. Between the trimmed V and J ends, which lost 4 bases and 7 bases, there was a span of 19 bases. About this clone itself: What it binds is unknown.

V and J are TRBV5-8 and TRBJ2-3; D possibly uses TRBD1 or TRBD2 (5 bases each). Sequencing used tumor tissue. This TCR was recovered from a human donor with high-grade serous ovarian cancer. In nucleotides, the CDR3 is TGTGCCAGCAGCCTTTGGGGGAATTCAGGGAATACGCAGTATTTT. The encoded protein is CASSLWGNSGNTQYF.